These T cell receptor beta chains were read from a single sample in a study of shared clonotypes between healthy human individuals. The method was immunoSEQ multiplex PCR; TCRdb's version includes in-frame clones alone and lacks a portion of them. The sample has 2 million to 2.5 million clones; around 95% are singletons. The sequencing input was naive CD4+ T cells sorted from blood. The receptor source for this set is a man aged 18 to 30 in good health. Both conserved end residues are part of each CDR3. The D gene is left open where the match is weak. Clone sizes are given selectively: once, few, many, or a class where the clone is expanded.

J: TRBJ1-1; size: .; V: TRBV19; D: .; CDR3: CASSLTGNTEAFF; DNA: TGTGCCAGTAGCCTGACAGGGAACACTGAAGCTTTCTTT
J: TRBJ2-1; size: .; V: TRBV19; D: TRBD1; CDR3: CASSIDRGSRNPSYNEQFF; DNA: TGTGCCAGTAGTATAGACAGGGGGAGTAGAAACCCCTCCTACAATGAGCAGTTCTTC
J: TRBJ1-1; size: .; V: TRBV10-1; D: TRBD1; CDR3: CASSDRTGGTEAFF; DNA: TGCGCCAGCAGTGATCGGACAGGGGGTACTGAAGCTTTCTTT
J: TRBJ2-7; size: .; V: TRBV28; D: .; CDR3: CASSSGTLSSYEQYF; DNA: TGTGCCAGCAGTTCCGGGACATTGAGCTCCTACGAGCAGTACTTC
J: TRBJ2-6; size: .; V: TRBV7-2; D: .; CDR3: CASTLATAGANVLTF; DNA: TGTGCCAGTACCTTAGCAACGGCTGGGGCCAACGTCCTGACTTTC
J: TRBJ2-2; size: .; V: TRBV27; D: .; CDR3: CASSFQRGAGITGELFF; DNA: TGTGCCAGCAGTTTCCAACGGGGGGCCGGGATCACCGGGGAGCTGTTTTTT
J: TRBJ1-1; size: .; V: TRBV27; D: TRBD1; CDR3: CASSSDRARTEAFF; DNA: TGTGCCAGCAGTTCAGACAGGGCAAGAACTGAAGCTTTCTTT
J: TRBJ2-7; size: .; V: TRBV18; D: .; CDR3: CASGPTGSYEQYF; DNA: TGTGCCAGCGGACCGACAGGCTCCTACGAGCAGTACTTC
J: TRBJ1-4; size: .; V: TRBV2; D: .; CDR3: CASSRDGGDEKLFF; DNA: TGTGCCAGCAGTAGGGACGGAGGGGATGAAAAACTGTTTTTT
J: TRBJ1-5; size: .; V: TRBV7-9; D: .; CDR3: CASSPGAGSNQPQHF; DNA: TGTGCCAGCAGCCCAGGGGCAGGTAGCAATCAGCCCCAGCATTTT
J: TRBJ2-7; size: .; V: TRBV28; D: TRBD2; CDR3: CASGLGGKTRYEQYF; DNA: TGTGCCAGCGGGCTCGGGGGGAAAACGAGGTACGAGCAGTACTTC
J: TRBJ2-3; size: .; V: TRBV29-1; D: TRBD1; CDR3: CSVVGTENTDTQYF; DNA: TGCAGCGTTGTAGGGACAGAAAACACAGATACGCAGTATTTT
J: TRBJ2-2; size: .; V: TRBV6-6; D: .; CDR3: CASRGKKDTGELFF; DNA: TGTGCCAGCAGGGGGAAAAAGGACACCGGGGAGCTGTTTTTT
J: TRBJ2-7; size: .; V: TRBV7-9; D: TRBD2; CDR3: CASSLAAGHYEQYF; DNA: TGTGCCAGCAGCTTAGCAGCGGGGCACTACGAGCAGTACTTC
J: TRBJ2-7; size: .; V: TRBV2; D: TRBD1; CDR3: CASRDPGTGGSEQYF; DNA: TGTGCCAGCAGGGACCCCGGGACAGGGGGCTCCGAGCAGTACTTC
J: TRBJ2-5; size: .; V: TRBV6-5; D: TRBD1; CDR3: CASSRTGFQETQYF; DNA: TGTGCCAGCAGTCGGACAGGGTTCCAAGAGACCCAGTACTTC
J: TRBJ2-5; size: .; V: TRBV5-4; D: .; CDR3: CASSPGQRETQYF; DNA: TGTGCCAGCAGCCCTGGACAACGGGAGACCCAGTACTTC
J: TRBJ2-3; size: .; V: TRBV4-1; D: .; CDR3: CASSQVGGPGADTQYF; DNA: TGCGCCAGCAGCCAAGTGGGGGGACCCGGAGCAGATACGCAGTATTTT
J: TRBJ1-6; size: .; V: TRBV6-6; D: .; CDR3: CASSRTTGDNSPLHF; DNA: TGTGCCAGCAGTAGAACGACAGGAGATAATTCACCCCTCCACTTT
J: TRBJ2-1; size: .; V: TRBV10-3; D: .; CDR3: CAIGTYNEQFF; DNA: TGTGCCATCGGGACCTACAATGAGCAGTTCTTC
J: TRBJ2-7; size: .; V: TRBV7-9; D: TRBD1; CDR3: CASSSGTGAYEQYF; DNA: TGTGCCAGCAGCTCCGGGACAGGGGCCTACGAGCAGTACTTC
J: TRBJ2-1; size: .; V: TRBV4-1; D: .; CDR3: CASSLGEFEQFF; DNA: TGCGCCAGCAGCCTCGGTGAATTTGAGCAGTTCTTC
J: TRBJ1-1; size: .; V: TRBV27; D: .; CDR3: CASSKTPMNTEAFF; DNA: TGTGCCAGCAGTAAGACGCCAATGAACACTGAAGCTTTCTTT
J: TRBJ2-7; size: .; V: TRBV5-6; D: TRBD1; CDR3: CASSLPTSKGQGIEQYF; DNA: TGTGCCAGCAGCTTGCCGACTTCGAAGGGACAGGGCATCGAGCAGTACTTC
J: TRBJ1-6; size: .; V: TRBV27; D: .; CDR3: CASRDAYNSPLHF; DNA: TGTGCCTCTCGGGATGCGTATAATTCACCCCTCCACTTT
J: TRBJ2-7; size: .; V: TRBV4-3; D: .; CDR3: CASSQEDGDTYEQYF; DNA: TGCGCCAGCAGCCAAGAGGACGGGGACACCTACGAGCAGTACTTC
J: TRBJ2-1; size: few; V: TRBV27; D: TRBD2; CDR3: CASSFKRTSGHSYNEQFF; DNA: TGTGCCAGCAGTTTTAAACGGACTAGCGGGCACTCCTACAATGAGCAGTTCTTC
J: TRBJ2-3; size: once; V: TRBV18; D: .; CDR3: CASSPESTDTQYF; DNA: TGTGCCAGCTCACCCGAATCCACAGATACGCAGTATTTT
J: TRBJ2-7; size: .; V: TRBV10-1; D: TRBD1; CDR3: CASSSQGALEQYF; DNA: TGCGCCAGCAGTAGCCAGGGGGCCCTCGAGCAGTACTTC
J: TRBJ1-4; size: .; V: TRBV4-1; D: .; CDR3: CASSPGTTNEKLFF; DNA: TGCGCCAGCAGCCCTGGGACAACTAATGAAAAACTGTTTTTT
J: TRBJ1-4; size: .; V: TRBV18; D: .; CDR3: CASSATATNEKLFF; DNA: TGTGCCAGCTCAGCGACTGCAACTAATGAAAAACTGTTTTTT
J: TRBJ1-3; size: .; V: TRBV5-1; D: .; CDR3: CASSLGRGPGNTIYF; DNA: TGCGCCAGCAGCTTGGGACGGGGCCCTGGAAACACCATATATTTT
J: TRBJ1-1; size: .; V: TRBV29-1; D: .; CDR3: CSVGGRMNTEAFF; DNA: TGCAGCGTTGGCGGACGGATGAACACTGAAGCTTTCTTT
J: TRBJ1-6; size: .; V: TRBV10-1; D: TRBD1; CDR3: CASRIGTGPSPLHF; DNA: TGCGCCAGCAGGATTGGGACAGGTCCTTCACCCCTCCACTTT
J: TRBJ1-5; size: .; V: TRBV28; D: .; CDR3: CASSPRTSGNQPQHF; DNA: TGTGCCAGCAGCCCTCGAACGTCTGGCAATCAGCCCCAGCATTTT
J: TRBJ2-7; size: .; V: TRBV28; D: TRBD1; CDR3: CASSSEGTGGREQYF; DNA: TGTGCCAGCAGTTCCGAGGGGACAGGGGGCAGGGAGCAGTACTTC
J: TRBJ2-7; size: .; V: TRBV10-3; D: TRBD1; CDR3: CAITRTGDSYEQYF; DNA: TGTGCCATCACCCGGACAGGAGACTCCTACGAGCAGTACTTC
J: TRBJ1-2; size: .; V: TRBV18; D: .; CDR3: CASSPPTVDGNYGYTF; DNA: TGTGCCAGCTCACCACCGACAGTAGACGGAAACTATGGCTACACCTTC
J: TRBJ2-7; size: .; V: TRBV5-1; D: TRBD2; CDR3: CASSLTTSGNEQYF; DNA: TGCGCCAGCAGCTTGACGACTAGCGGAAACGAGCAGTACTTC
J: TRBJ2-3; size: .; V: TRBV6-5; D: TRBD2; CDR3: CASSYLLEAGADTQYF; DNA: TGTGCCAGCAGTTACCTATTAGAGGCGGGAGCAGATACGCAGTATTTT
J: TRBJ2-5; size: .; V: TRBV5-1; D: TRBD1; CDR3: CASSLRDRGRETQYF; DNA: TGCGCCAGCAGCTTGAGGGACAGGGGGCGAGAGACCCAGTACTTC
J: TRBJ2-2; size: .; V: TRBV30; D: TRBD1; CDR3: CAWSRDRGFTGELFF; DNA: TGTGCCTGGAGCCGGGACAGGGGATTCACCGGGGAGCTGTTTTTT